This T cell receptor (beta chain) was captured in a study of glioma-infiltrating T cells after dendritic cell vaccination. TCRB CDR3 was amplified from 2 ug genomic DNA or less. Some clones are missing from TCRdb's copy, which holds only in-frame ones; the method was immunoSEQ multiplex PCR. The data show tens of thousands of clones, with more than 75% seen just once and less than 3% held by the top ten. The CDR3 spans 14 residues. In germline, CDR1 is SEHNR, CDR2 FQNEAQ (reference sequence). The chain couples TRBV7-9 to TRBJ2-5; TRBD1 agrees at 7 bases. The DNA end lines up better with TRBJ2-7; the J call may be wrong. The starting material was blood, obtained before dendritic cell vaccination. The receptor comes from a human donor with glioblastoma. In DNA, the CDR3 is TGTGCCAGCAGCTTAGAGACAGGGCGCTACGAGCAGTACTTC. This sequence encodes CASSLETGRYEQYF.